This T cell receptor (beta chain) was profiled in a study of blood T cell repertoires in COVID-19. At the level of the study: T cells, B-cell-depleted T cells, or PBMCs supplied cDNA or gDNA.

Source study methods: Nucleated cell counts were estimated from reference gene primer amplification. Using immunoSEQ multiplex PCR, the repertoire was profiled, and TCRdb retains in-frame clones only, with some absent. The V and J calls and clone size are taken from that table; D and trimming were inferred from the DNA. The sample has over 300,000 clones, around 89% seen once; the top ten hold 6.5% to 8%. This clone was seen a few times. This receptor was taken from a man between 18 and 29 years old with active or convalescent COVID-19. Sequencing input: peripheral blood.

The CDR3 nucleotides are TGTGCCAGCAGCCCATCGGGAGGCCCGGCGAGTCAGCCCCAGCATTTT. The encoded protein is CASSPSGGPASQPQHF. The rearrangement joins TRBV9 to TRBJ1-5; D unclear. The ends were cut back, 4 bases at V and 6 bases at J, with 20 bases in the middle. The CDR3 has 16 residues. CDR1 SGDLS and CDR2 YYNGEE come from the germline V gene.